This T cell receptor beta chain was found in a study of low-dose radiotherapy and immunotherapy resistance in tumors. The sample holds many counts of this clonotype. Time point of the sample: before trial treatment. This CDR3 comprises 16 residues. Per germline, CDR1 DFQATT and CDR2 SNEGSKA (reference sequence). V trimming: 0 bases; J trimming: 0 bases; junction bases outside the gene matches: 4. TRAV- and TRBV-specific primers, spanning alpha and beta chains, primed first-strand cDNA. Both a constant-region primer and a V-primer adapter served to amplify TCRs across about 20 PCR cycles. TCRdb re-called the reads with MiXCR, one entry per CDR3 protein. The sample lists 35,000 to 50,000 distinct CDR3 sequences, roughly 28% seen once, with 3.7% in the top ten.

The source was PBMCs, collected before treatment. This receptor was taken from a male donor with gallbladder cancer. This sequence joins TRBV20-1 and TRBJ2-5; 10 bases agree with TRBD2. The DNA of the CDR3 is TGCAGTGCTAGAGATATTACTAGCGGGGACCAAGAGACCCAGTACTTC. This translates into CSARDITSGDQETQYF.